The 6 T cell receptor beta chains below come from one sample, sequenced in a study of blood T cell repertoires in COVID-19. The repertoire was sequenced with immunoSEQ multiplex PCR; TCRdb's copy has only in-frame clones and lacks some. The table includes under 80,000 clones, 85% to 90% detected once. Sequencing input: peripheral blood. Receptor source: a woman at least 80 years old with active COVID-19.

The rearrangement uses TRBV5-4 and TRBJ1-4, with D perhaps TRBD1 (5 bases). There are 15 residues in the CDR3. CDR1 is SGHNT and CDR2 is YYREEE in the germline V gene (reference sequence). Trimming left V 1 base short and J 4 bases short, with 11 bases between. The CDR3 loop is CASSLRQGGNEKLFF. The CDR3 DNA reads as TGTGCCAGCAGCTTGCGCCAGGGCGGTAATGAAAAACTGTTTTTT.

The chain employs TRBV7-2 and TRBJ2-4, with TRBD2 matching 7 bases. Germline loops: CDR1 SGHTA, CDR2 FQGNSA. The V gene end was trimmed by 3 bases and the J gene end by 6 bases; junction bases not matched to a gene: 8. This CDR3 is 15 amino acids long. This CDR3 reads CASSFSGISANIQYF. In DNA form, the CDR3 reads TGTGCCAGCAGCTTCAGCGGGATCAGCGCAAACATTCAGTACTTC.

V gene TRBV10-3 combines with J gene TRBJ2-2; TRBD2 aligns across 7 bases. J lost 2 bases, V lost 0 bases, and 9 bases had no gene match. In germline, CDR1 is ENHRY, CDR2 SYGVKD. CDR3 length: 18 amino acids. CDR3 residues: CAISESNTGGRNTGELFF. CDR3 coding DNA: TGTGCCATCAGTGAGTCGAATACGGGCGGGAGAAACACCGGGGAGCTGTTTTTT.

The chain has TRBV7-2 and TRBJ2-7, with 8 bases fitting TRBD1. CDR3 size: 15 residues. With 4 bases clipped from V and 3 bases from J, the junction kept 8 bases outside the gene matches. Germline lookup yields CDR1 SGHTA and CDR2 FQGNSA. As DNA, the CDR3 is TGTGCCAGCAGCTGGGGACAGGAGAGTTACTACGAGCAGTACTTC. The encoded protein is CASSWGQESYYEQYF.

V gene TRBV15 combines with J gene TRBJ1-6; D unclear. Trimming removed 5 bases from V and 8 bases from J, with 16 bases in between. From germline, CDR1 is LNHNV and CDR2 YYDKDF (reference sequence). The CDR3 contains 15 residues. The CDR3 protein is CATSSGLVADSPLHF. CDR3 nucleotide sequence: TGTGCCACCAGCTCCGGGTTGGTAGCGGATTCACCCCTCCACTTT.

This clone has just a few counts. The chain uses TRBV6-2 or TRBV6-3 and TRBJ1-5; 7 bases are shared with TRBD1. Trimming at V came to 5 bases and at J to 7 bases, leaving 5 bases not matched to a gene. The CDR3 runs to 13 residues. Germline CDR1 is MNHEY and CDR2 is SVGEGT. In DNA form, the CDR3 reads TGTGCCAGCAGTCCGACAGGGTTGCAGCCCCAGCATTTT. Its protein product is CASSPTGLQPQHF.